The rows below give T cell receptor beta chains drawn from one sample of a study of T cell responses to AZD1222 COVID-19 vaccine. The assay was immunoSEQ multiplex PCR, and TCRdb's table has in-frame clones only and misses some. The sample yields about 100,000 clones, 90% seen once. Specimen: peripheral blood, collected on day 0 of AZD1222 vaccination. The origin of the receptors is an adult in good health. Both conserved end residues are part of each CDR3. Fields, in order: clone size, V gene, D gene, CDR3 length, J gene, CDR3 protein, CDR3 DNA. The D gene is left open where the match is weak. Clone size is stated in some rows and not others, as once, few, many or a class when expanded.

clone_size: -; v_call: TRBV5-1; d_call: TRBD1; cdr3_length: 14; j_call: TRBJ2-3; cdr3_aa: CASSLDRGPDTQYF; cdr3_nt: TGCGCCAGCAGCTTGGACAGGGGCCCAGATACGCAGTATTTT
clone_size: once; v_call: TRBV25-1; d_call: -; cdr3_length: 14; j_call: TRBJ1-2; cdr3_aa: CASSATETRAGYTF; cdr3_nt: TGTGCCAGCAGTGCGACTGAAACCCGGGCTGGCTACACCTTC
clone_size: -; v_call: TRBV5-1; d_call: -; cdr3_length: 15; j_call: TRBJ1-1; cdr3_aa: CASSLETGGNTEAFF; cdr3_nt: TGCGCCAGCAGCTTGGAAACGGGAGGGAACACTGAAGCTTTCTTT
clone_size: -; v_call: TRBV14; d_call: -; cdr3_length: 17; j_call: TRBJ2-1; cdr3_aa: CASSQDPVFSSYNEQFF; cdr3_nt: TGTGCCAGCAGCCAAGATCCCGTTTTTAGCTCCTACAATGAGCAGTTCTTC
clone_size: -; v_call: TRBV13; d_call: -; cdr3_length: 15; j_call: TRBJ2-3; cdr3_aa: CASSPTGEGTDTQYF; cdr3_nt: TGTGCCAGCAGCCCCACAGGGGAGGGCACAGATACGCAGTATTTT
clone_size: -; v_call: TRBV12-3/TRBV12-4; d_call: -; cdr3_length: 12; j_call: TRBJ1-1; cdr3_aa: CASRPEAAEAFF; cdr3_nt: TGTGCCAGCAGGCCAGAGGCAGCTGAAGCTTTCTTT
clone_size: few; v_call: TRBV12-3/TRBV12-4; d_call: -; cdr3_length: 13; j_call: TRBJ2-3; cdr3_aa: CASSKRAADTQYF; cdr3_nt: TGTGCCAGCAGCAAAAGGGCGGCAGATACGCAGTATTTT
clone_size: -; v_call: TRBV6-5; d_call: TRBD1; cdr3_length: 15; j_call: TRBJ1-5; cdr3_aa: CASSSEQGFNQPQHF; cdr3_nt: TGTGCCAGCAGTTCAGAACAGGGGTTCAATCAGCCCCAGCATTTT
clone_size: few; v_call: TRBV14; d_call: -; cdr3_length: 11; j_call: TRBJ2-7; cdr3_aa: CASSQEPPLDF; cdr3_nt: TGTGCCAGCAGCCAAGAGCCACCCCTTGACTTC
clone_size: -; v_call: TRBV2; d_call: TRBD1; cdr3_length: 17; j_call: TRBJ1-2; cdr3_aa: CASSGFRDLEGAHGYTF; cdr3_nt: TGTGCCAGCAGTGGTTTTAGGGATTTAGAGGGGGCGCATGGCTACACCTTC
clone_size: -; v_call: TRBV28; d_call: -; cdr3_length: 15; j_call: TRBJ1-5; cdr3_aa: CASSLGAGINQPQHF; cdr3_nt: TGTGCCAGCAGCCTAGGGGCAGGGATTAATCAGCCCCAGCATTTT
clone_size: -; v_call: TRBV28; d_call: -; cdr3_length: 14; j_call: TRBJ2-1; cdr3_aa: CASSVGADKNEQFF; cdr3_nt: TGTGCCAGCAGTGTGGGAGCTGACAAGAATGAGCAGTTCTTC
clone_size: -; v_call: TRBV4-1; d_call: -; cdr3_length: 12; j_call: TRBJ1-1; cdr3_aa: CASSQGGSRAFF; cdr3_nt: TGCGCCAGCAGCCAAGGGGGCAGTAGGGCTTTCTTT
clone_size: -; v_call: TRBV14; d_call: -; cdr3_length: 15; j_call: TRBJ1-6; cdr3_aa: CASSQGVRMNSPLHF; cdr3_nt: TGTGCCAGCAGCCAAGGTGTCAGAATGAATTCACCCCTCCACTTT
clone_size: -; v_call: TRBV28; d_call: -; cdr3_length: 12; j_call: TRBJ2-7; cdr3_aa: CASKGGSYEQYF; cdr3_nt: TGTGCCAGCAAGGGGGGATCCTACGAGCAGTACTTC
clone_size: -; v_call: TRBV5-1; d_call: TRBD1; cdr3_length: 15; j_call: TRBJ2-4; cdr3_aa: CASSLTRGQMDIQYF; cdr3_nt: TGCGCCAGCAGCTTGACCAGGGGGCAGATGGACATTCAGTACTTC
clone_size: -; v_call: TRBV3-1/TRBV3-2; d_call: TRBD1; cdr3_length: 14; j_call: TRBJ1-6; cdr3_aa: CASSLRQGWSPLHF; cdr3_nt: TGTGCCAGCAGCCTTAGACAGGGTTGGTCACCCCTCCACTTT
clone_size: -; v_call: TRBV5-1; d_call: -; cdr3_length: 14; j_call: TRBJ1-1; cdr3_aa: CASCQTGGNTEAFF; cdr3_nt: TGCGCCAGCTGCCAGACAGGAGGGAACACTGAAGCTTTCTTT
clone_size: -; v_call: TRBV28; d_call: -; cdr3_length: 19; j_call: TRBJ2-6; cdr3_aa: CASSGPWAVAFSGANVLTF; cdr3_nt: TGTGCCAGCAGCGGGCCCTGGGCAGTCGCTTTCTCTGGGGCCAACGTCCTGACTTTC
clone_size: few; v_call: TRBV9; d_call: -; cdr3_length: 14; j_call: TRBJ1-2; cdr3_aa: CASSVAGAGLGYTF; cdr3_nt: TGTGCCAGCAGCGTAGCAGGGGCCGGACTCGGCTACACCTTC
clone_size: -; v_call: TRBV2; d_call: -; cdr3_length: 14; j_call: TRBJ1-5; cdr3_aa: CASSGGQSNQPQHF; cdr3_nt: TGTGCCAGCAGTGGGGGCCAGAGCAATCAGCCCCAGCATTTT
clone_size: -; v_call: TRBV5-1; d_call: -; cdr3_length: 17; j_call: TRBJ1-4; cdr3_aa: CASSLELSGASDEKLFF; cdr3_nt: TGCGCCAGCAGCTTGGAATTATCGGGGGCGTCTGATGAAAAACTGTTTTTT
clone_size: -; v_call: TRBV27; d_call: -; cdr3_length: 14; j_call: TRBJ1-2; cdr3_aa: CASSGDTFGGGYTF; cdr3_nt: TGTGCCAGCAGTGGGGACACCTTCGGCGGGGGCTACACCTTC
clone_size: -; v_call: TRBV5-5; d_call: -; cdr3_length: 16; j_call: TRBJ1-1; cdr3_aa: CASSLAPTVRGTEAFF; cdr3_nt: TGTGCCAGCAGCTTGGCCCCCACCGTAAGGGGCACTGAAGCTTTCTTT
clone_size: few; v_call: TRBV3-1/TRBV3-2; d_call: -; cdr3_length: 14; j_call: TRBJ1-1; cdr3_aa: CASSQGPLNTEAFF; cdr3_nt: TGTGCCAGCAGCCAAGGACCACTTAACACTGAAGCTTTCTTT
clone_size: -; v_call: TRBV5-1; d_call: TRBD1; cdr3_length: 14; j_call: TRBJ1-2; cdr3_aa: CASSLDRGGRGYTF; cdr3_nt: TGCGCCAGCAGCTTGGACAGGGGGGGACGTGGCTACACCTTC
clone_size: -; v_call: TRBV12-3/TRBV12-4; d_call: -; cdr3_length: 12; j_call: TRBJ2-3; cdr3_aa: CASSLGRGTQYF; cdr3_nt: TGTGCCAGCAGTTTAGGGAGGGGTACGCAGTATTTT
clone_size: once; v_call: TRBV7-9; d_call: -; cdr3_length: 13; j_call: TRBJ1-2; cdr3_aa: CASSLEADYGYTF; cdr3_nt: TGTGCCAGCAGCTTAGAGGCAGACTATGGCTACACCTTC
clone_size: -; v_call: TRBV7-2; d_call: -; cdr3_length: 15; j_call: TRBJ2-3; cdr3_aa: CASSLARSSTDTQYF; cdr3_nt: TGTGCCAGCAGCTTAGCACGTAGTAGCACAGATACGCAGTATTTT
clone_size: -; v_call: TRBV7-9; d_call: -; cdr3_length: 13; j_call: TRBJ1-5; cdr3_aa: CASSGAGDQPQHF; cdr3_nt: TGTGCCAGCAGCGGGGCGGGTGATCAGCCCCAGCATTTT
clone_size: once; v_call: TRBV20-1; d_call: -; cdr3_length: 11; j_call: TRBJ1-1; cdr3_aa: CSAREDTEAFF; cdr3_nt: TGCAGTGCTAGAGAGGACACTGAAGCTTTCTTT
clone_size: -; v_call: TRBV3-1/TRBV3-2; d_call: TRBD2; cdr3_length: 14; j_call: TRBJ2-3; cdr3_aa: CAGVAGGRTDTQYF; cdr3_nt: TGTGCCGGAGTAGCGGGGGGGCGCACAGATACGCAGTATTTT
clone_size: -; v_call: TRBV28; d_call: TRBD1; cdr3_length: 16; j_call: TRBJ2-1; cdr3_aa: CASSFARGLGYNEQFF; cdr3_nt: TGTGCCAGCAGTTTTGCTAGGGGGCTGGGATACAATGAGCAGTTCTTC
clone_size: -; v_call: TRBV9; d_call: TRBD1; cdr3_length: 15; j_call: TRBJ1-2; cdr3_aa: CASSVLGQGVFGYTF; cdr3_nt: TGTGCCAGCAGCGTACTGGGACAGGGGGTGTTCGGCTACACCTTC
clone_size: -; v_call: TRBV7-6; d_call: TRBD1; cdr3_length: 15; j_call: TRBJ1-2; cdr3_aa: CASSLIPDRDYGYTF; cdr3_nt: TGTGCCAGCAGCCTAATTCCCGACAGGGACTATGGCTACACCTTC
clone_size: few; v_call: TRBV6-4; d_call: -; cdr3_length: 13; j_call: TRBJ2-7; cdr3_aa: CATSRDRIYEQYF; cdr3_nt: TGTGCCACCTCCCGGGACCGGATTTACGAGCAGTACTTC
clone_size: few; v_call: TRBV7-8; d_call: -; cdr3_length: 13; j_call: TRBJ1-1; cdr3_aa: CASSAGRNTEAFF; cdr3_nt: TGTGCCAGCAGCGCGGGACGGAACACTGAAGCTTTCTTT
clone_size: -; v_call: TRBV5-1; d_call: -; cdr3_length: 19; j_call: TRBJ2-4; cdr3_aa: CASSPQRERMRGAKNIQYF; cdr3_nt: TGCGCCAGCAGCCCGCAGAGGGAGCGAATGAGAGGGGCCAAAAACATTCAGTACTTC
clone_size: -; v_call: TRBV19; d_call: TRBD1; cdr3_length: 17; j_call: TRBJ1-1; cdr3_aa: CASSEDRGFPGNTEAFF; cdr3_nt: TGTGCCAGTAGTGAGGACAGGGGGTTCCCAGGTAACACTGAAGCTTTCTTT
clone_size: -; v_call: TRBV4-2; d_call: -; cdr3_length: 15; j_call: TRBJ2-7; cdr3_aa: CASSQGTGPPYEQYF; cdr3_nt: TGTGCCAGCAGCCAAGGAACGGGACCACCCTACGAGCAGTACTTC
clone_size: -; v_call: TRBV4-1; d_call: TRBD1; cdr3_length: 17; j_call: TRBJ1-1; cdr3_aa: CASSQEGPGQGITEAFF; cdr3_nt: TGCGCCAGCAGCCAAGAGGGTCCGGGACAGGGTATCACTGAAGCTTTCTTT
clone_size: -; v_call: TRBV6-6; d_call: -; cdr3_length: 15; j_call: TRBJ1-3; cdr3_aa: CASSYSTGSGNTIYF; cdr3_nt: TGTGCCAGCAGTTACTCGACCGGGTCTGGAAACACCATATATTTT
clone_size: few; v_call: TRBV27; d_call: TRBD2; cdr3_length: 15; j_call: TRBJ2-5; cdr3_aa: CASSMLAGGLETQYF; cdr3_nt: TGTGCCAGCAGTATGCTAGCGGGGGGGCTTGAGACCCAGTACTTC
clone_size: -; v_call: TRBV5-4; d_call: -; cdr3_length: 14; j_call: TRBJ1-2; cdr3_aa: CASSSPILSYGYTF; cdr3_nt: TGTGCCAGCAGCTCCCCGATCTTGAGCTATGGCTACACCTTC
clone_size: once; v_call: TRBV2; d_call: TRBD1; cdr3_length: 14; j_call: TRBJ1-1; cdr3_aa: CASSPTGMYTEAFF; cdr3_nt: TGTGCCAGCAGCCCGACAGGGATGTACACTGAAGCTTTCTTT
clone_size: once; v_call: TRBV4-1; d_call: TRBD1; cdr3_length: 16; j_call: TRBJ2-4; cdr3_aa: CASSQVGRDRVDIQYF; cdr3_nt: TGCGCCAGCAGCCAAGTGGGTAGGGACAGGGTGGACATTCAGTACTTC
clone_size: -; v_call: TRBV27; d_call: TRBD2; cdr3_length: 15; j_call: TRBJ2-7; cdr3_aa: CASSLSWGGPYEQYF; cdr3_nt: TGTGCCAGCAGTTTATCTTGGGGGGGACCCTACGAGCAGTACTTC
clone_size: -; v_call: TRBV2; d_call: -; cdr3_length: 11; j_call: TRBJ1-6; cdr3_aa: CASSDYSPLHF; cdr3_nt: TGTGCCAGCAGTGACTACTCACCCCTCCACTTT
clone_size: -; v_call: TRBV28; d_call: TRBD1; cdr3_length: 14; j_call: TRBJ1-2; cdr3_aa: CASQDRGRGYGYTF; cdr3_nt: TGTGCCAGCCAGGACAGGGGGCGCGGCTATGGCTACACCTTC